The sequence of this T cell receptor beta chain was determined in a study of blood T cells in healthy people across ages. A second PCR of roughly 7 to 11 cycles used a sample-barcoded 5' primer and a J-beta primer mix. TCRdb itself ran the 5' RACE reads through MiXCR, one entry per CDR3 protein. The sample has 750,000 to 950,000 distinct CDR3 sequences; about 55% are singletons. The CDR3 is 15 residues long. Trimming left V 2 bases short and J 0 bases short, with 5 bases between. This clonotype was counted between two and nine times. The TCR originated in a man older than 75 in good health. The specimen was blood. The J gene is TRBJ2-6, the V gene TRBV12-3 or TRBV12-4, with D unclear. CDR3 DNA: TGTGCCAGCAGTTTACCCCACTCTGGGGCCAACGTCCTGACTTTC. Its protein product is CASSLPHSGANVLTF.